The 16 T cell receptor beta chains listed next were all sequenced from one sample in a study of OX40 agonist ivuxolimab in advanced cancers. The method was immunoSEQ multiplex PCR; TCRdb's version includes in-frame clones alone and lacks a portion of them. The sample yields around 99,000 clones, more than 85% seen once. Material: CD4+ or CD8+ T cells sorted from blood, obtained in a trial of the OX40 agonist ivuxolimab. Receptors were obtained from an adult with an advanced solid tumor such as melanoma, head and neck, liver or kidney cancer.

For the CDR3, the DNA is TGTGCCAGCTCACCTGGACAGCCCAAAAACATTCAGTACTTC. Residues: CASSPGQPKNIQYF. This rearrangement joins TRBV18 to TRBJ2-4, with a weak D call TRBD1 (6 bases). Trimming cost V 3 bases and J 2 bases, with 8 bases left between them. CDR1 and CDR2 (germline): KGHSH, LQKENI. CDR3 length: 14 amino acids.

The chain is built from TRBV5-5 and TRBJ2-7; TRBD1 matches 10 bases. The germline V gene encodes CDR1 SGHKS and CDR2 YYEKEE (reference sequence). The CDR3 sequence is 15 residues long. J lost 2 bases, V lost 0 bases, and 2 bases had no gene match. The CDR3 DNA reads TGTGCCAGCAGCTTGGGGACAGGGGGTACCTACGAGCAGTACTTC. It encodes CASSLGTGGTYEQYF. Full variable domain (rest looked up from reference TRBV5-5 and TRBJ2-7): DAGVTQSPTHLIKTRGQQVTLRCSPISGHKSVSWYQQVLGQGPQFIFQYYEKEERGRGNFPDRFSARQFPNYSSELNVNALLLGDSALYLCASSLGTGGTYEQYFGPGTRLTVT.

The chain recombines TRBV19 with TRBJ2-1; 9 nucleotides agree with TRBD2. V trimming: 1 base; J trimming: 4 bases; junction bases outside the gene matches: 2. Germline-derived CDR1 and CDR2 are LNHDA and SQIVND (reference sequence). The CDR3 totals 15 residues. This CDR3 reads CASSIGTSAYNEQFF. As DNA, the CDR3 is TGTGCCAGTAGTATAGGGACTAGCGCATACAATGAGCAGTTCTTC.

This rearrangement joins TRBV15 to TRBJ1-5; no definite D call. Germline V gene data show CDR1 as LNHNV and CDR2 as YYDKDF (reference sequence). The CDR3 has 15 amino acids. Trimming cost V 1 base and J 7 bases, with 14 bases left between them. The CDR3 region has the DNA TGTGCCACCAGCAGAGCGGCACCGACGGGGCAGCCCCAGCATTTT. As protein: CATSRAAPTGQPQHF.

This chain links TRBV5-5 with TRBJ1-4; D might be TRBD1 (5 bases). Germline loops: CDR1 SGHKS, CDR2 YYEKEE (reference sequence). The CDR3 is 15 residues long. V lost 5 bases and J lost 3, with 14 bases in between. This chain's CDR3 is CASREGPGPNEKLFF. The CDR3 DNA sequence: TGTGCCAGCAGGGAAGGGCCGGGACCTAATGAAAAACTGTTTTTT.

V is TRBV6-5 and J is TRBJ1-2; TRBD1 agrees at 11 bases. The length of the CDR3 is 15 residues. Germline loops: CDR1 MNHEY, CDR2 SVGAGI. Trimming cost V 9 bases and J 3 bases; bases outside gene matches: 9. This CDR3 reads CASRKDRGRDYGYTF. CDR3 sequence (DNA): TGTGCCAGTAGAAAGGACAGGGGGCGCGACTATGGCTACACCTTC.

The chain recombines TRBV7-2 with TRBJ2-3; 12 bases are a match to TRBD2. Germline V CDR1 and CDR2: SGHTA, FQGNSA. The CDR3 has 16 residues. With 5 bases clipped from V and 5 bases from J, the junction kept 8 bases outside the gene matches. CDR3 DNA sequence: TGTGCCAGCAGCCCGCGACTAGCGGGAGCGGGAGATACGCAGTATTTT. Amino acid sequence: CASSPRLAGAGDTQYF.

The chain employs TRBV7-2 and TRBJ2-5; maybe TRBD1 (5 bases). CDR3 length: 14 amino acids. Trimming removed 5 bases from V and 2 bases from J, with 12 bases in between. Germline V gene data show CDR1 as SGHTA and CDR2 as FQGNSA. CDR3 DNA: TGTGCCAGCAGCGAAACAGGAGTTCAAGAGACCCAGTACTTC. This encodes CASSETGVQETQYF.

The V and J genes are TRBV7-8 and TRBJ2-7, with D hard to call. The CDR3 length is 16 residues. V dropped 1 base and J dropped 7 bases, with 20 bases sitting between them. Germline V CDR1 and CDR2: SGHVS, FQNEAQ. The CDR3 loop reads CASSLGLGLKVYEQYF. The CDR3 region has the DNA TGTGCCAGCAGCTTAGGGTTAGGCCTCAAGGTGTATGAGCAGTACTTC.

V is TRBV4-1 and J is TRBJ1-2, with D perhaps TRBD1 (5 bases). The germline V gene encodes CDR1 MGHRA and CDR2 YSYEKL. Trimming shortened V by 4 bases and J by 3 bases, and 24 bases separated the two germline ends. This CDR3 has 18 amino acids. The DNA for the CDR3 is TGCGCCAGCAGCCTAGATGGGGGGGATTCTGTCCTGGACTATGGCTACACCTTC. As protein: CASSLDGGDSVLDYGYTF.

The CDR3 here is CASSGTSGRTAGELFF. The CDR3, as DNA: TGCGCCAGCAGTGGAACTAGCGGGAGGACCGCCGGGGAGCTGTTTTTT. The chain has TRBV10-1 and TRBJ2-2; 12 nucleotides align to TRBD2. Trimming cost V 4 bases and J 6 bases; bases outside gene matches: 6. Germline CDR1 is WNHNN and CDR2 is SYGVQD (reference sequence). The CDR3 spans 16 residues.

To note about this clone: As the CDR3 is not closed by the conserved phenylalanine or tryptophan, this likely results from a read error. The chain employs TRBV9 and TRBJ1-2; the D is unclear. Trimming shortened V by 0 bases and J by 6 bases, and 12 bases separated the two germline ends. Germline V gene lookup returns CDR1 SGDLS and CDR2 YYNGEE. The CDR3 totals 14 residues. The CDR3 nucleotides read TGTGCCAGCAGCGTAGCGGGAAGGGCCCATGGCTACACCCTC. It specifies CASSVAGRAHGYTL.

The chain combines TRBV21-1 with TRBJ2-1; the table names TRBD2, a call not compared with the DNA. TRBV21-1 is shown as a pseudogene. CDR3 length: 15 amino acids. This CDR3 reads CASSKEAGPYNEQFF. CDR3 DNA: TGTGCCAGCAGCAAAGAAGCGGGGCCCTACAATGAGCAGTTCTTC.

The V call is TRBV5-1, the J call TRBJ2-7; 9 nucleotides agree with TRBD1. There are 18 residues in the CDR3. Looked up from germline, CDR1 is SGHRS and CDR2 is YFSETQ. After removal of 3 bases from V and 2 bases from J, the junction contained 15 bases not matched to a gene. The CDR3 nucleotides read TGCGCCAGCAGCTGGGGACAGGGAACTAGGGGGGTCGCCTACGAGCAGTACTTC. Amino acid sequence: CASSWGQGTRGVAYEQYF. The complete variable domain, with remaining parts taken from reference TRBV5-1 and TRBJ2-7, reads KAGVTQTPRYLIKTRGQQVTLSCSPISGHRSVSWYQQTPGQGLQFLFEYFSETQRNKGNFPGRFSGRQFSNSRSEMNVSTLELGDSALYLCASSWGQGTRGVAYEQYFGPGTRLTVT.

This sequence joins TRBV5-4 and TRBJ1-2, with no clear D. CDR3 length: 15 amino acids. Germline lookup yields CDR1 SGHNT and CDR2 YYREEE (reference sequence). Deletions cut 4 bases from V and 0 bases from J, with 13 bases between. This CDR3 reads CASSPFGASNYGYTF. The CDR3 DNA reads TGTGCCAGCAGCCCCTTCGGAGCGTCTAACTATGGCTACACCTTC.

J is TRBJ2-6 and V is TRBV2; D uncertain. Germline V gene data show CDR1 as SNHLY and CDR2 as FYNNEI. V shed 3 bases and J shed 0 bases, with 6 bases lying between them. The CDR3 length is 15 residues. The CDR3 loop is CASSDRTSGANVLTF. In DNA form, the CDR3 reads TGTGCCAGCAGTGACAGGACCTCTGGGGCCAACGTCCTGACTTTC.